What follows describes a single T cell receptor (beta chain). Its cognate antigen is unknown. This sample was taken from a study of cytomegalovirus exposure and HLA in healthy donors. Study results and limitations: Judged likely to be a sequencing artifact was a cluster of highly shared sequence variants.

A multiplex PCR was run with 60 Vbeta primers and 13 Jbeta primers. Clones were read by immunoSEQ multiplex PCR, and TCRdb kept only the in-frame ones, dropping some. The sample consists of 110,000 to 150,000 clones, roughly 82% of them appearing once. The CDR3 is made up of 14 amino acids. Germline CDR1 and CDR2: SGDLS and YYNGEE. The germline V and J ends were trimmed by 0 bases and 4 bases, with 8 bases remaining between them. The chain recombines TRBV9 with TRBJ1-3; D gene ambiguous. Sequenced: PBMCs. This receptor was obtained from a male donor in good health and CMV-seronegative. The CDR3 sequence: CASSVAFSGNTIYF. The CDR3 nucleotides are TGTGCCAGCAGCGTAGCTTTTTCCGGAAACACCATATATTTT. The full variable domain, completed using reference TRBV9 and TRBJ1-3, is DSGVTQTPKHLITATGQRVTLRCSPRSGDLSVYWYQQSLDQGLQFLIQYYNGEERAKGNILERFSAQQFPDLHSELNLSSLELGDSALYFCASSVAFSGNTIYFGEGSWLTVV.